This record looks at one T cell receptor beta chain sequence and its context. Its antigen target is currently unknown. The record has no base qualities; no much larger clone is one base away. Whole blood was collected in K2EDTA tubes by collaborating institutions according to the institutions' own protocols. For TCRbeta analysis, collaborators shipped samples in one of three forms: frozen whole blood, isolated PBMCs, or DNA extracted from either of those sample types. This sample was included in a study of blood T cell repertoires in COVID-19 (TCRdb year 2020). Notes on the research overall: The collaborator samples originated in the United States, Italy and Spain and spanned the acute and convalescent phases of COVID-19. The material from the prospective study consisted of cDNA or gDNA derived from T cells, B-cell-depleted T cells, or PBMCs. Deeply sampled blood TCRbeta repertoires from subjects exposed to, actively infected with, or recovered from COVID-19 were included in the dataset. The repertoires were released in a freely available public database intended as a resource for research on the immune response to SARS-CoV-2. The samples were drawn from the first 160 participants of the ongoing ImmuneRACE study and from some 1,300 subjects provided by 6 global collaborators. Nearly every sample came with metadata listing a de-identified subject ID, COVID-19 status, age in years and sex. Where available, HLA class I and class II types were obtained from metadata supplied by the sample provider rather than from assay-based typing.

The CDR3 goes from the cysteine to the phenylalanine over 14 residues. The only DNA kept is the CDR3, 42 bases in frame from the first base. CDR1 is given as GTSNPN and CDR2 as SVGIG, both from the germline V gene (reference sequence). The germline ends are 14 bases apart after V is trimmed by 2 bases and J by 4 bases. Points the paper makes about the study in general: The quantity of clinical and demographic metadata differed by source and by participant and was supplied without curation.

TCRbeta CDR3 regions were amplified from genomic DNA using the immunoSEQ Assay, a bias-controlled multiplex PCR. From the authors' description of their analysis: The number of nucleated cells in each sample was estimated by amplification of reference gene primers within the assay. To quantify the absolute abundance of each unique TCRbeta CDR3 rearrangement, sequence reads were collapsed and filtered. For each sample, productive Simpson clonality was calculated as the square root of Simpson's diversity index across productive rearrangements. Held by TCRdb, this immuneACCESS table contains in-frame sequences only and omits some clones. Under half of the omission traces to an unresolved V gene where checked; the cause of the rest is unknown. The V and J calls and the clone size are those of that table, but D and trimming were determined from the DNA. For this sample there are some 130,000 clones; roughly 84% appear just once. About 1.5% of the sample is taken by the ten largest.

In this chain, TRBV30 is recombined with TRBJ1-2; a tentative D match to TRBD1 spans 5 bases. The TCR sequence derives from a man between 60 and 75 years old with acute or convalescent COVID-19. Sequenced material: peripheral blood. The bases read TGTGCCTGGAGTCCGGGGGTTACAAGCTATGGCTACACCTTC. The translation is CAWSPGVTSYGYTF.